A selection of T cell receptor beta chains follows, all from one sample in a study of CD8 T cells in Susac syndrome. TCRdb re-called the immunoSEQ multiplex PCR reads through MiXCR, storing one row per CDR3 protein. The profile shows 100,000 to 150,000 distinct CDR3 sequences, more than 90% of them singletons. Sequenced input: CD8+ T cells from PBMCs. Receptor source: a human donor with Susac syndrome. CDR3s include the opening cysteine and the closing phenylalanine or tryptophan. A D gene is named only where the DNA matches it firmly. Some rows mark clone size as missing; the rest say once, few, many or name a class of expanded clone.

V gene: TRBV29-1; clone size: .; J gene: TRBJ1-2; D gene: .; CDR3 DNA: TGCAGCGTTGAAGAAGAGGGTCCCACCTTC; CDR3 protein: CSVEEEGPTF
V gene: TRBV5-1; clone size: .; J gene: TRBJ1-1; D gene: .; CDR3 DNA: TGCGCCAGCAGCTTTCAGGGTACGGCTTTCTTT; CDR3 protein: CASSFQGTAFF
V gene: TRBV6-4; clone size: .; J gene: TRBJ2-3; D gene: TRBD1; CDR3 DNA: TGTGCCAGCAGTAGAGGGACAGGGGGCCCAGATACGCAGTATTTT; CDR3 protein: CASSRGTGGPDTQYF
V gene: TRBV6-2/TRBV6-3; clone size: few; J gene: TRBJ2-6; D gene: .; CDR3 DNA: TGTGCCAGCAGTTACTCGGAAGGCTCTGGGGCCAACGTCCTGACTTTC; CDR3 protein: CASSYSEGSGANVLTF
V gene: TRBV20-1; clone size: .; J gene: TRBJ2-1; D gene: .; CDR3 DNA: TGCAGTGCTAGGGATACCGGGACTCCCCCCTACAATGAGCAGTTCTTC; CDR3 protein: CSARDTGTPPYNEQFF
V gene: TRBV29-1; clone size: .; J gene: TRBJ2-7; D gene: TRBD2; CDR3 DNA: TGCAGCGTTGAAGCTGGGGTACTAGCGGGAGGGTACGAGCAGTACTTC; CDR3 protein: CSVEAGVLAGGYEQYF
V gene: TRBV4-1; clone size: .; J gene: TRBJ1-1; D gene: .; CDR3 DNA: TGCGCCAGCAGCTTTCGCGAGGGGAACACTGAAGCTTTCTTT; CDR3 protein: CASSFREGNTEAFF
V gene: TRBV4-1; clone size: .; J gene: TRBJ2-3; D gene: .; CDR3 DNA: TGCGCCAGCAGGAGGAGGGACATCGGCACAGATACGCAGTATTTT; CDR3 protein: CASRRRDIGTDTQYF
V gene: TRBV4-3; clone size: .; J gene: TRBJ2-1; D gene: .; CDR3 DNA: TGCGCCAGCAGCCAATTTACGGGAGTATTCGGCAATGAGCAGTTCTTC; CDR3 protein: CASSQFTGVFGNEQFF
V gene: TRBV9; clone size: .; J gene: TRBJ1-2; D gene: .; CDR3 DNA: TGTGCCAGCAGCGTGGAAACCTTTGCCGGCTACACCTTC; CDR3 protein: CASSVETFAGYTF
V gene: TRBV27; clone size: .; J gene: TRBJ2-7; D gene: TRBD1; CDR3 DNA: TGTGCCAGCAGTTGGGGACAGGCCTACGAGCAGTACTTC; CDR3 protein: CASSWGQAYEQYF
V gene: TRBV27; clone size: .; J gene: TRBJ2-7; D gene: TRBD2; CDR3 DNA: TGTGCCAGCAGTTTATCCCCAGCGGGAGCCTACGAGCAGTACTTC; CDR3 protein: CASSLSPAGAYEQYF
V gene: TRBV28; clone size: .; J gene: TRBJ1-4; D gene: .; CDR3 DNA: TGTGCCAGCAGTCCAGGGGACGTCAGTTTGAAGGAAAAACTGTTTTTT; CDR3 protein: CASSPGDVSLKEKLFF
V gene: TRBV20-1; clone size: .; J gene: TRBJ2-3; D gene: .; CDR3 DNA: TGCAGTGCTACCGAAGTGGACAGGATGACTAGCCCCGAAACAGATACGCAGTATTTT; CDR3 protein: CSATEVDRMTSPETDTQYF
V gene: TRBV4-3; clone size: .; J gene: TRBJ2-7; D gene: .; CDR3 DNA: TGCGCCAGCAGCCAAAGGTGGGAAGGGTCCCACGAGCAGTACTTC; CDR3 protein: CASSQRWEGSHEQYF
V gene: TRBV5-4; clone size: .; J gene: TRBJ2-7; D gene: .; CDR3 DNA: TGTGCCACCGGGCCCTCAGGGAACGAGCAGTACTTC; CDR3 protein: CATGPSGNEQYF
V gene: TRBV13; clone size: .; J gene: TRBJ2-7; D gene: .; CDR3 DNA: TGTGCCAGCAGCCCTAGGGGGGACGGGCAATACGAGCAGTACTTC; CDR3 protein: CASSPRGDGQYEQYF
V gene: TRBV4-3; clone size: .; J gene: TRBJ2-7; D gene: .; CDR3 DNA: TGCGCCAGCAGCCAAGATCGTGGTAGCGGAACCGAGGGAGAGCAGTACTTC; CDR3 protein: CASSQDRGSGTEGEQYF
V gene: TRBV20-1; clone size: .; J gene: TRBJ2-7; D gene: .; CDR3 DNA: TGCAGTGCTAGAGGGGGGCGTTCCCTTAGACCGGCCTACGAGCAGTACTTC; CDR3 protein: CSARGGRSLRPAYEQYF
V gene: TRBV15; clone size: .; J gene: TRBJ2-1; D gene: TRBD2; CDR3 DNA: TGTGCCACCAGCCCCCGGACTAGCGGGAGGGTGGGCTCCTACAATGAGCAGTTCTTC; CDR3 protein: CATSPRTSGRVGSYNEQFF
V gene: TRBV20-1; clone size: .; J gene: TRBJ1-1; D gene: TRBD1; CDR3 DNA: TGCAGTCAACAGGGGTCGAATTACCCGAACACTGAAGCTTTCTTT; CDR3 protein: CSQQGSNYPNTEAFF
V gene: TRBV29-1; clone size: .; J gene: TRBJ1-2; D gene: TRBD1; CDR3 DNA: TGCAGCGTTGAAGGGACATACGACAGGGGCTATGGCTACACCTTC; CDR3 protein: CSVEGTYDRGYGYTF
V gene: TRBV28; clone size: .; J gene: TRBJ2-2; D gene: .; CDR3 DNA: TGTGCCAGCAGCAGGGGACAGAACACCGGGGAGCTGTTTTTT; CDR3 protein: CASSRGQNTGELFF
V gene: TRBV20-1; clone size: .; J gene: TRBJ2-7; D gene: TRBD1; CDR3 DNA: TGCAGTGCTAGGGACAGGGTTTCCTACGAGCAGTACTTC; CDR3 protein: CSARDRVSYEQYF
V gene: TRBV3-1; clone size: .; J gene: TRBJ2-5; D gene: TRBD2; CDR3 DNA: TGTGCCAGCAGCCAAGATCCGAGCGGGGGGGCCCAAGAGACCCAGTACTTC; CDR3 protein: CASSQDPSGGAQETQYF
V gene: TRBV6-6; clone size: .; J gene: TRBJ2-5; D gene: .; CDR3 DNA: .; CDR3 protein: CASTSGIGEETQYF
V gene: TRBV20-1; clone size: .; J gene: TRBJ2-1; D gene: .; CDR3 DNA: TGCAGTGCTAGAGATCTTTCGGGGGCCACCTACAATGAGCAGTTCTTC; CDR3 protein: CSARDLSGATYNEQFF
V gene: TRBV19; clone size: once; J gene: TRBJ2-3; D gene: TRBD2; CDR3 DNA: TGTGCCAGTAGTAGACGGACTAGCCTGAGCACAGATACGCAGTATTTT; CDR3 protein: CASSRRTSLSTDTQYF
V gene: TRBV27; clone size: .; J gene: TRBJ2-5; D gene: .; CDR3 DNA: TGTGCCAGCAGTTTATTCGGGGGTTTACAAGAGACCCAGTACTTC; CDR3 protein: CASSLFGGLQETQYF
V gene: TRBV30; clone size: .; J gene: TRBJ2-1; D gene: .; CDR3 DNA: TGTGCCTGGAATGAGGGGAGGTCGTACAATGAGCAGTTCTTC; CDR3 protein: CAWNEGRSYNEQFF
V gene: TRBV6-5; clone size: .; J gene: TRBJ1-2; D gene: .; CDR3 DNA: TGTGCCAGCAGCCCAGTGACAGGTTCGAACTATGGCTACACCTTC; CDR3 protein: CASSPVTGSNYGYTF
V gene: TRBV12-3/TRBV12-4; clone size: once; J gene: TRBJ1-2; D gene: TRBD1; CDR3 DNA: TGTGCCAGCAGCACGTGGGACAGGGGGAGGGATGGCTACACCTTC; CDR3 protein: CASSTWDRGRDGYTF
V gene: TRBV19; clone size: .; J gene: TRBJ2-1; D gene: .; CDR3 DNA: TGTGCCAGTAGTATGACCGGGTTAGGAAATGAGCAGTTCTTC; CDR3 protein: CASSMTGLGNEQFF
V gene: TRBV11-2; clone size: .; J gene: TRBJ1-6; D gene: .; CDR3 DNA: TGTGCCAGCAGCTTAGAGGGGCAACTCCTCCACTTT; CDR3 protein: CASSLEGQLLHF
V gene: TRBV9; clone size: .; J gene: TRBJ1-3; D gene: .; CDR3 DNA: TGTGCCAGCAGCTCGCCGGGACCTAAATATTTT; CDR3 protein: CASSSPGPKYF
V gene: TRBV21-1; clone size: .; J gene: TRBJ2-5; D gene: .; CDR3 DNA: TGTGCCAGCAGCCCTAGGGGGGGAGGAGAGACCCAGTACTTC; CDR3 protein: CASSPRGGGETQYF
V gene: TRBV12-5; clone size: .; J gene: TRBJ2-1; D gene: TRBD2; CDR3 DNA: TGTGCTAGTGGTGGGGGACTAGCGGGTTATAACGCCTACAATGAGCAGTTCTTC; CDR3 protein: CASGGGLAGYNAYNEQFF
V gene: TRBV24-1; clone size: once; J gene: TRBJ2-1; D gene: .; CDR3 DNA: TGTGCCACCAGTAATGGCGGGGCCCACAATGAGCAGTTCTTC; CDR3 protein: CATSNGGAHNEQFF
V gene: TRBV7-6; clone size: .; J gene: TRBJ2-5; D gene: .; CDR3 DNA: TGTGCCAGCAGCTTCTTTAGCAGAGAGACCCAGTACTTC; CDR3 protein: CASSFFSRETQYF
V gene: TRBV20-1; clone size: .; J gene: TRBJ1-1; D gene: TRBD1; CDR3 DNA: TGCAGTGCTAGGAAGGACAGGGAGGGAACTGAAGCTTTCTTT; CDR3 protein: CSARKDREGTEAFF
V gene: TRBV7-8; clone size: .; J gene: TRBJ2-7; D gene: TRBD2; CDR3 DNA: TGTGCCAGCAGCGCGACTCTAGCGGGAACCCGCGAGCAGTACTTC; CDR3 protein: CASSATLAGTREQYF
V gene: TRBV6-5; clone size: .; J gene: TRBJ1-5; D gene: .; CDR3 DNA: TGTGCCAGCAGTTACGACAGAAATCAGCCCCAGCATTTT; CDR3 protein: CASSYDRNQPQHF
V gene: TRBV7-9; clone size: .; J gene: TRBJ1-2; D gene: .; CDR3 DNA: TGTGCCAGCAGCCCCCCCACAGGACGCGAATATGGCTACACCTTC; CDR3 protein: CASSPPTGREYGYTF
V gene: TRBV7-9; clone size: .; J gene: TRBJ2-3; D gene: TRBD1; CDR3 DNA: TGTGCCAGCAGCAAAGGGACAGGGGTCCTGGATACGCAGTATTTT; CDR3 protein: CASSKGTGVLDTQYF
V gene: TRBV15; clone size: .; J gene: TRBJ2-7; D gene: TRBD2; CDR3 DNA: TGTGCCACCAGCAGAGACCGTAGCGGGAGCTCCTACGAGCAGTACTTC; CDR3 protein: CATSRDRSGSSYEQYF
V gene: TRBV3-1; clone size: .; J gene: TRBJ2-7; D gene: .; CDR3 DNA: TGTGCCAGCAGCCTAAGTGTCGGACTATCGAATTACGAGCAGTACTTC; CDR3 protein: CASSLSVGLSNYEQYF
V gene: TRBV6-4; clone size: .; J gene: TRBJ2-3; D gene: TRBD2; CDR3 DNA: TGTGCCAGCAGTGACGGTAGCGGGGGCACAGATACGCAGTATTTT; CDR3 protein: CASSDGSGGTDTQYF
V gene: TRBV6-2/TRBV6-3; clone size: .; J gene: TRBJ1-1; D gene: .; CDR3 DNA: TGTGCCAGCAGCCCCGGGGTGGTCACTGAAGCTTTCTTT; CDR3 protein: CASSPGVVTEAFF
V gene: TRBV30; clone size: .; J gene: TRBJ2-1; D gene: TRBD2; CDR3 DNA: TGTGCCTGGAAAATAATAGCGGGGCCCTACAATGAGCAGTTCTTC; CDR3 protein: CAWKIIAGPYNEQFF
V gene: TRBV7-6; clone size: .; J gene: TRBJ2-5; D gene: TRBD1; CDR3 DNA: TGTGCCAGCAGCCCTACTATGGGGACAGGACTCCAAGAGACCCAGTACTTC; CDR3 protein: CASSPTMGTGLQETQYF
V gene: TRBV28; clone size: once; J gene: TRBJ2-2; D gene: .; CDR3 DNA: TGTGCCAGCAGTTTAGCATCGAGCGGGGAGCTGTTTTTT; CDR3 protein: CASSLASSGELFF
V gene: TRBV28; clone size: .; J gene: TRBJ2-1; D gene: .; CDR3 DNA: TGTGCCAGCAGTTTAGGGCCGAATTCTGAGCAGTTCTTC; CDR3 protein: CASSLGPNSEQFF
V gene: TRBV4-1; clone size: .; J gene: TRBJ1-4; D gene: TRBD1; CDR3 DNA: TGCGCCAGCAGCCATCCGGCGACAGGGGGAAGTGCGTTGTTTTTT; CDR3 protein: CASSHPATGGSALFF
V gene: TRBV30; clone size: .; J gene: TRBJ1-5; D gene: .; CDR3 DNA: TGTGCCTGGAGTTGGGCCGGGATCTCTGATCAGCCCCAGCATTTT; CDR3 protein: CAWSWAGISDQPQHF
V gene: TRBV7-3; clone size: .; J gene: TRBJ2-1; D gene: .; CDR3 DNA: TGTGCCAGCAGCGTCGATAATGGACACTCCTACAATGAGCAGTTCTTC; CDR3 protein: CASSVDNGHSYNEQFF
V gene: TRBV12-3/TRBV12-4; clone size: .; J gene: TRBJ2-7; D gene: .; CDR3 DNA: TGTGCCAGCAGTTTAGCGGAACCAGGGTACGAGCAGTACTTC; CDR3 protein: CASSLAEPGYEQYF